This T cell receptor beta chain was observed in a study of T cell responses to AZD1222 COVID-19 vaccine. The overall study: Both about-4-week and about-12-week second-dose recipients were combined. General study findings and limits: Spike regions recognized by vaccine-associated CD4 TCRs spanned the protein, led by 160-218 and 743-854. Just a handful of AZD1222 recipients tested seropositive at baseline.

Details on this clone: Its specificity is not known.

CDR1 and CDR2 (germline): SNHLY, FYNNEI. Trimming cost V 4 bases and J 7 bases; bases outside gene matches: 4. The CDR3 is made up of 12 amino acids. Generated by immunoSEQ multiplex PCR, the TCRdb table keeps only in-frame clones and is missing some. The sample includes around 150,000 clones, around 88% of them seen just once. The chain links TRBV2 to TRBJ2-7, with TRBD1 matching 7 bases. This clonotype was sampled from an adult in good health. The material was peripheral blood, obtained on day 0 of AZD1222 vaccination. CDR3 region: CASSGYRGEQYF. CDR3 bases: TGTGCCAGCAGTGGTTACAGGGGAGAGCAGTACTTC.